This entry lists 28 T cell receptor beta chains sequenced from one sample in a study of blood T cell repertoires in COVID-19. Profiling relied on immunoSEQ multiplex PCR, and the TCRdb table lists in-frame clones only, not all of them. The sample lists fewer than 500,000 clones; around 87% were seen once. The sample was PBMCs or T cells enriched from blood (not recorded which). All receptors derive from a woman younger than 45 with acute COVID-19.

The gene calls are TRBV5-6 and TRBJ1-1, with 8 bases lining up with TRBD1. The germline V gene encodes CDR1 SGHDT and CDR2 YYEEEE. With 3 bases clipped from V and 4 bases from J, the junction kept 8 bases outside the gene matches. The CDR3 has 15 amino acids. The CDR3 sequence: CASSSPGGASTEAFF. As DNA, the CDR3 is TGTGCCAGCAGCTCACCAGGGGGCGCATCCACTGAAGCTTTCTTT. Full variable domain (rest looked up from reference TRBV5-6 and TRBJ1-1): DAGVTQSPTHLIKTRGQQVTLRCSPKSGHDTVSWYQQALGQGPQFIFQYYEEEERQRGNFPDRFSGHQFPNYSSELNVNALLLGDSALYLCASSSPGGASTEAFFGQGTRLTVV.

In nucleotides, the CDR3 is TGCAGCGATTACGACAGGGGCATGGCTGAAGCTTTCTTT. Amino acids: CSDYDRGMAEAFF. The rearrangement links TRBV29-1 to TRBJ1-1; TRBD1 matches at 8 bases. The CDR3 runs to 13 residues. Germline trimming cut 7 bases from V and 6 bases from J; bases unmatched to any gene: 10. The germline gives CDR1 SQVTM, CDR2 ANQGSEA. The full variable domain, in which reference TRBV29-1 and TRBJ1-1 provide the parts outside the CDR3, is SAVISQKPSRDICQRGTSLTIQCQVDSQVTMMFWYRQQPGQSLTLIATANQGSEATYESGFVIDKFPISRPNLTFSTLTVSNMSPEDSSIYLCSDYDRGMAEAFFGQGTRLTVV.

CDR3 in amino acids: CASSSLAGALSEQYF. In DNA, the CDR3 is TGTGCCAGCAGTTCCCTAGCGGGGGCTTTGTCCGAGCAGTACTTC. V and J are TRBV27 and TRBJ2-7; TRBD2 aligns across 10 bases. The CDR3 covers 15 residues. Germline trimming cut 4 bases from V and 6 bases from J; bases unmatched to any gene: 9. Germline V gives CDR1 MNHEY, CDR2 SMNVEV (reference sequence).

The chain couples TRBV12-3 or TRBV12-4 to TRBJ2-7; 7 nucleotides align to TRBD1. CDR3 size: 13 residues. Trimming at V came to 3 bases and at J to 7 bases, leaving 6 bases not matched to a gene. Here the CDR3 DNA reads TGTGCCAGCAGTTTGGCCAGGGGGATGGAGCAGTACTTC. Translating gives CASSLARGMEQYF.

J is TRBJ1-4 and V is TRBV19; D may be TRBD1 (5 bases). The CDR3 is 15 residues long. V shed 3 bases and J shed 4 bases, with 12 bases lying between them. Per the germline V gene, CDR1 is LNHDA and CDR2 is SQIVND (reference sequence). The CDR3 is CASSMEGRDNEKLFF. CDR3 nucleotides: TGTGCCAGTAGTATGGAGGGGCGTGATAATGAAAAACTGTTTTTT.

The chain couples TRBV6-5 to TRBJ1-5; D perhaps matches TRBD1 (6 bases). Between the trimmed V and J ends, which lost 0 bases and 2 bases, there was a span of 11 bases. The CDR3 sequence is 16 residues long. Looked up from germline, CDR1 is MNHEY and CDR2 is SVGAGI. The CDR3 DNA is TGTGCCAGCAGTTACTCGACAGGTTTACGCAATCAGCCCCAGCATTTT. As protein: CASSYSTGLRNQPQHF.

The gene calls are TRBV18 and TRBJ1-5; TRBD1 agrees at 9 bases. Germline values: CDR1 KGHSH, CDR2 LQKENI. CDR3 size: 14 residues. The ends lost 5 bases at V and 9 bases at J; junction bases unmatched: 8. CDR3 in amino acids: CASSSRDRAGPQHF. For the CDR3, the DNA is TGTGCCAGCTCATCCCGGGACAGGGCGGGGCCCCAGCATTTT.

The chain employs TRBV11-2 and TRBJ2-7, with 10 nucleotides matching TRBD1. Germline CDR1 is SGHAT and CDR2 is FQNNGV. The CDR3 loop spans 14 amino acids. Losses at the gene ends were 3 bases for V and 4 bases for J; bases not matched to a gene: 3. This chain's CDR3 is CASSFGDRGYEQYF. The CDR3 coding sequence is TGTGCCAGCAGCTTTGGGGACAGGGGTTACGAGCAGTACTTC.

The genes are TRBV5-6 and TRBJ1-2; unclear D gene. Trimming took off 4 bases at V and 2 bases at J, with 12 bases between the two ends. The germline V gene encodes CDR1 SGHDT and CDR2 YYEEEE. This CDR3 spans 14 amino acids. The CDR3 loop is CASSPLNANYGYTF. CDR3 nucleotide sequence: TGTGCCAGCAGCCCCCTGAATGCGAACTATGGCTACACCTTC.

V and J are TRBV13 and TRBJ2-7; no clear D gene. CDR1 is PRHDT and CDR2 is FYEKMQ in the germline V gene (reference sequence). Trimming took off 1 base at V and 0 bases at J, with 7 bases between the two ends. CDR3 size: 14 residues. CDR3 DNA: TGTGCCAGCAGCTTAGACACCTCCTCCTACGAGCAGTACTTC. It is translated as CASSLDTSSYEQYF.

The chain uses TRBV5-8 and TRBJ2-7; tentatively, D is TRBD2 (6 bases). CDR3 length equals 17 residues. Germline lookup yields CDR1 SGHTS and CDR2 YDEGEE. V was clipped by 0 bases and J by 0 bases, with 16 bases between them. The CDR3, as DNA: TGTGCCAGCAGCTTGGATCCGTTTGCGGGAAGCTCCTACGAGCAGTACTTC. Its translation is CASSLDPFAGSSYEQYF.

This chain links TRBV6-4 with TRBJ2-1; 10 nucleotides match TRBD2. The CDR3 has 16 amino acids. From germline, CDR1 is MRHNA and CDR2 SNTAGT. After removal of 6 bases from V and 8 bases from J, the junction contained 13 bases not matched to a gene. CDR3 protein: CASSVRASGGHDEQFF. In DNA form, the CDR3 reads TGTGCCAGCAGCGTACGGGCTAGCGGGGGCCACGATGAGCAGTTCTTC.

The chain has TRBV5-4 and TRBJ2-1; possible D gene TRBD1, 6 bases. V lost 0 bases and J 9 bases, leaving 10 bases between the germline ends. CDR3 length equals 13 residues. In germline, CDR1 is SGHNT, CDR2 YYREEE (reference sequence). CDR3 bases: TGTGCCAGCAGCTTGGAGTTAGGGGGTGAGCAGTTCTTC. This gives the protein CASSLELGGEQFF.

The chain has TRBV6-6 and TRBJ2-1; D perhaps matches TRBD1 (6 bases). This CDR3 has 14 amino acids. V lost 0 bases, J lost 3 bases, and 6 bases lay in between. Per the germline V gene, CDR1 is MNHNY and CDR2 is SVGAGI (reference sequence). In DNA, the CDR3 is TGTGCCAGCAGTTACTCAGGGGGCTACAATGAGCAGTTCTTC. Translation gives CASSYSGGYNEQFF.

This clone was recorded a few times. This chain joins TRBV9 and TRBJ1-1; D ambiguous. Germline CDR1 and CDR2: SGDLS and YYNGEE. Trimming took 0 bases from V and 3 from J, leaving 12 bases between them. The CDR3 extends over 15 amino acids. CDR3 in DNA: TGTGCCAGCAGCGTAGAACCGACTTGGGACACTGAAGCTTTCTTT. Translating gives CASSVEPTWDTEAFF.

This chain links TRBV24-1 with TRBJ2-7; D unresolved. The V gene's germline CDR1 is KGHDR and CDR2 SFDVKD. The V end was cut by 3 bases, the J end by 5 bases, with 4 bases between. This CDR3 is 11 amino acids long. CDR3 bases: TGTGCCACCAGTGATCTAAACGAGCAGTACTTC. Translating gives CATSDLNEQYF.

Only one count was recorded for this clone. The chain has TRBV5-6 and TRBJ2-7; 8 bases map to TRBD2. This CDR3 is built from 18 residues. The V segment lost 0 bases and the J segment 0 bases; nucleotides outside the gene matches: 11. In germline, CDR1 is SGHDT, CDR2 YYEEEE. Here the CDR3 reads CASSLAGGATGNSYEQYF. CDR3 sequence (DNA): TGTGCCAGCAGCTTGGCGGGGGGGGCGACAGGAAACTCCTACGAGCAGTACTTC.

The V gene is TRBV30, the J gene TRBJ2-3, with 8 bases fitting TRBD2. This CDR3 has 14 amino acids. J was trimmed by 4 bases and V by 2 bases; bases with no gene match: 5. Per the germline V gene, CDR1 is GTSNPN and CDR2 is SVGIG (reference sequence). The CDR3 region is CAWSPGTRADTQYF. For the CDR3, the DNA is TGTGCCTGGAGTCCCGGGACTAGAGCAGATACGCAGTATTTT.

This clone occurred once. V is TRBV10-3 and J is TRBJ2-2, with a tentative D call TRBD1 (5 bases). Trimming shortened V by 3 bases and J by 0 bases, and 14 bases separated the two germline ends. The CDR3 extends over 17 amino acids. CDR1 is ENHRY and CDR2 is SYGVKD in the germline V gene. Here the CDR3 reads CAISDRASRANTGELFF. CDR3 DNA: TGTGCCATCAGTGATAGGGCGTCCAGGGCGAACACCGGGGAGCTGTTTTTT.

The V and J genes are TRBV5-1 and TRBJ2-7, with 13 bases that match TRBD2. Germline V gives CDR1 SGHRS, CDR2 YFSETQ. The CDR3 contains 15 residues. The junction had 2 bases not matched to a gene; V was cut back by 3 bases and J by 2 bases. The CDR3 reads CASSYTSGGAYEQYF. The CDR3 bases are TGCGCCAGCAGCTACACTAGCGGGGGGGCCTACGAGCAGTACTTC.

V usage is TRBV27 and J usage is TRBJ1-3, with 7 positions matching TRBD1. The CDR3 runs to 14 residues. Losses at the gene ends were 6 bases for V and 4 bases for J; bases not matched to a gene: 6. Germline loops: CDR1 MNHEY, CDR2 SMNVEV (reference sequence). The CDR3 protein is CASSLTGRGNTIYF. The CDR3 DNA reads TGTGCCAGCAGCCTGACAGGGAGAGGAAACACCATATATTTT.

V is TRBV5-1 and J is TRBJ2-7; 7 bases match TRBD2. Trimming took 2 bases from V and 2 from J; bases not matched to a gene: 7. Germline-derived CDR1 and CDR2 are SGHRS and YFSETQ. The CDR3 spans 15 residues. This CDR3 reads CASSFAGALTYEQYF. As DNA, the CDR3 is TGCGCCAGCAGCTTCGCGGGAGCGTTGACCTACGAGCAGTACTTC.

This clone appeared a single time. The rearrangement joins TRBV27 to TRBJ2-3; D is ambiguous. CDR1 is MNHEY and CDR2 is SMNVEV in the germline V gene (reference sequence). Trimming cost V 3 bases and J 2 bases, with 12 bases left between them. This CDR3 spans 15 amino acids. DNA for the CDR3: TGTGCCAGCAGTTTGTTGGAGTCAACCACAGATACGCAGTATTTT. It codes for CASSLLESTTDTQYF.

V gene TRBV7-2 combines with J gene TRBJ2-1; tentatively, D is TRBD1 (5 bases). The CDR3 sequence is 15 residues long. V lost 5 bases and J lost 2, with 13 bases in between. The germline gives CDR1 SGHTA, CDR2 FQGNSA. The CDR3 DNA is TGTGCCAGCAGCCTAGGACACACCCCCTACAATGAGCAGTTCTTC. This translates into CASSLGHTPYNEQFF.

The chain recombines TRBV10-2 with TRBJ1-6; TRBD1 matches 8 bases. Unmatched junction bases numbered 7, after V lost 2 bases and J lost 7 bases. The germline gives CDR1 WSHSY, CDR2 SAAADI. This CDR3 contains 16 residues. Here the CDR3 reads CASSEPVRTGNSPLHF. CDR3 in DNA: TGCGCCAGCAGTGAGCCGGTAAGGACAGGGAATTCACCCCTCCACTTT.

The rearrangement links TRBV2 to TRBJ2-1; tentatively, D is TRBD2 (5 bases). Looked up from germline, CDR1 is SNHLY and CDR2 is FYNNEI. The CDR3 sequence is 13 residues long. Trimming shortened V by 3 bases and J by 6 bases, and 9 bases separated the two germline ends. CDR3 sequence: CASSDVGSNEQFF. Written as DNA, the CDR3 is TGTGCCAGCAGTGATGTTGGGAGCAATGAGCAGTTCTTC.

V usage is TRBV4-3 and J usage is TRBJ1-4, with TRBD1 matching 10 bases. The CDR3 has 16 residues. J gave up 7 bases and V 0 bases, and 5 bases lay outside the gene matches. Germline-derived CDR1 and CDR2 are LGHNA and YSLEER. The CDR3 here is CASSQDDRGQGEKLFF. Here the CDR3 DNA reads TGCGCCAGCAGCCAAGATGACAGGGGGCAGGGTGAAAAACTGTTTTTT.

V and J are TRBV7-8 and TRBJ1-5; TRBD1 matches at 7 bases. The length of the CDR3 is 17 residues. Germline values: CDR1 SGHVS, CDR2 FQNEAQ. V lost 2 bases, J lost 4 bases, and 11 bases stayed unmatched. CDR3 nucleotide sequence: TGTGCCAGCAGCTTATCAGCGGGGGGACAGATAAATCAGCCCCAGCATTTT. This encodes CASSLSAGGQINQPQHF.